The rows below give T cell receptor beta chains drawn from one sample of a study of response to subunit inactivated influenza vaccine. TCRdb re-called the RT-PCR reads with MiXCR, one entry per CDR3 protein. The sample carries approximately 530,000 distinct CDR3 sequences, roughly 8.2% recorded once. The sequenced sample was PBMCs from blood, obtained about 24 months after vaccination. These TCRs come from a man aged 45 to 75 who received an inactivated influenza vaccine. CDR3s include the opening cysteine and the closing phenylalanine or tryptophan. The order of the fields is clone size, J gene, D gene, V gene, CDR3 protein, CDR3 DNA. A D gene is named only where the DNA matches it firmly. Clone size is stated in some rows and not others, as once, few, many or a class when expanded.

. TRBJ1-2 TRBD1 TRBV20-1 CSARGRGRGYYGYTF TGCAGTGCTAGAGGGAGGGGCAGGGGGTACTATGGCTACACCTTC
few TRBJ2-1 TRBD2 TRBV7-3 CASSTTGTSGIRATNEQFF TGTGCCAGCAGTACGACCGGGACTAGCGGGATCAGAGCGACCAATGAGCAGTTCTTC
many TRBJ2-7 . TRBV20-1 CSAPKSGGVYEQYF TGCAGTGCTCCCAAGTCGGGGGGCGTCTACGAGCAGTACTTC
few TRBJ2-7 TRBD2 TRBV6-5 CASSYQSSGGLYEQYF TGTGCCAGCAGTTACCAATCTAGCGGGGGTCTCTACGAGCAGTACTTC
many TRBJ2-7 . TRBV11-2 CASSHPSGQYF TGTGCCAGCAGCCATCCGTCCGGGCAGTACTTC
few TRBJ2-7 . TRBV27 CASSLYASASGYEQYF TGTGCCAGCAGTTTATACGCTAGCGCGAGCGGGTACGAGCAGTACTTC
many TRBJ1-2 . TRBV7-8 CASSLVLMRGSGYGYTF TGTGCCAGCAGCTTAGTGTTAATGAGGGGATCCGGCTATGGCTACACCTTC
. TRBJ2-7 . TRBV28 CASTLDPQRGYAEQYF TGTGCCAGCACCCTAGACCCCCAGAGGGGGTATGCCGAGCAGTACTTC
. TRBJ1-5 . TRBV19 CASQIRMGGRNQPQHF TGTGCCAGTCAAATAAGGATGGGGGGCCGCAATCAGCCCCAGCATTTT
. TRBJ2-3 TRBD2 TRBV5-5 CASSYGTSGRDGDTQYF TGTGCCAGCAGCTACGGGACTAGCGGGAGGGATGGAGATACGCAGTATTTT
. TRBJ2-2 . TRBV2 CASSVLAGATGELFF TGTGCCAGCAGTGTTTTGGCAGGGGCAACCGGGGAGCTGTTTTTT
. TRBJ1-2 . TRBV5-6 CASSLGTLNIPNGYTF TGTGCCAGCAGCCTCGGGACCCTTAATATACCTAACGGCTACACCTTC
few TRBJ2-3 TRBD1 TRBV29-1 CSVMTGGNTDTQYF TGCAGCGTTATGACAGGGGGAAACACAGATACGCAGTATTTT
. TRBJ2-4 TRBD1 TRBV12-3/TRBV12-4 CASASGQLAKNIQYF TGTGCCAGCGCTTCGGGACAGCTAGCCAAAAACATTCAGTACTTC
few TRBJ2-1 . TRBV11-2 CASSLDRQSSYNEQFF TGTGCCAGCAGCTTAGATCGGCAGAGCTCCTACAATGAGCAGTTCTTC
. TRBJ1-3 TRBD1 TRBV5-1 CASSSSTGGNTIYF TGCGCCAGCAGCTCTTCGACAGGGGGAAACACCATATATTTT
. TRBJ2-3 TRBD1 TRBV13 CASSFTTFSGTGNTDTQYF TGTGCCAGCAGCTTCACCACTTTCTCCGGGACAGGGAACACAGATACGCAGTATTTT
. TRBJ2-4 . TRBV6-2/TRBV6-3 CASSYPKAPMTERSKNIQYF TGTGCCAGCAGTTACCCGAAGGCTCCCATGACAGAGAGGAGTAAAAACATTCAGTACTTC
few TRBJ2-3 TRBD2 TRBV29-1 CSGRLAGGLDTQYF TGCAGCGGGAGACTAGCGGGGGGATTAGATACGCAGTATTTT
few TRBJ2-5 TRBD1 TRBV20-1 CSAKDRGFRETQYF TGCAGTGCTAAGGACAGGGGCTTTAGGGAGACCCAGTACTTC